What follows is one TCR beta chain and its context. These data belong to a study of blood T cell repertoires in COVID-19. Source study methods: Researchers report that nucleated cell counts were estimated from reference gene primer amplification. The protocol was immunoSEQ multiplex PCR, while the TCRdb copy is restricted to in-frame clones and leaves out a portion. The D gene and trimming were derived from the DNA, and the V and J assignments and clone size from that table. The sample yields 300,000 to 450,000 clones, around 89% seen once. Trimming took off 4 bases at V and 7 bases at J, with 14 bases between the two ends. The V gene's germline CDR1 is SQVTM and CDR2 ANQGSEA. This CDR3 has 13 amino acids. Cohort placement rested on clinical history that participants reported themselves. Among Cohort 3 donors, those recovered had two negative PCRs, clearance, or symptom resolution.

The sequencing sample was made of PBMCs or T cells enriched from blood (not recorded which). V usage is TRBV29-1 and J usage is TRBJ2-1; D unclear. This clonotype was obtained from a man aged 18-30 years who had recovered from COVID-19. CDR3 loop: CSVGLPLRNEQFF. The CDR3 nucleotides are TGCAGCGTTGGACTCCCATTAAGGAATGAGCAGTTCTTC.